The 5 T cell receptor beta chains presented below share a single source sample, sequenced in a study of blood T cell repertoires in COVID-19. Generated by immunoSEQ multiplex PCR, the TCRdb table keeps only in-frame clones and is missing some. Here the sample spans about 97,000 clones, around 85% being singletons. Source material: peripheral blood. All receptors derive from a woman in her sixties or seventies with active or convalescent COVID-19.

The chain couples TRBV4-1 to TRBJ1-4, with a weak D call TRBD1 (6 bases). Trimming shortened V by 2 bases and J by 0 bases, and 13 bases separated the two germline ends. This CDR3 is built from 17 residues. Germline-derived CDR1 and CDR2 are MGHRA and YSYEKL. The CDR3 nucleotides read TGCGCCAGCAGCCAAAGGGGGACAATCCCAACTAATGAAAAACTGTTTTTT. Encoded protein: CASSQRGTIPTNEKLFF.

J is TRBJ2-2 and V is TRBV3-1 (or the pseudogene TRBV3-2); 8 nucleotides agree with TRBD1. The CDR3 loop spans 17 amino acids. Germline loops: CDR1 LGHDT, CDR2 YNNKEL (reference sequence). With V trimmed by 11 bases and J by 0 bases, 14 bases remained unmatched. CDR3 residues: CAHITPGTGSNTGELFF. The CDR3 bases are TGTGCCCACATCACACCGGGGACAGGATCGAACACCGGGGAGCTGTTTTTT.

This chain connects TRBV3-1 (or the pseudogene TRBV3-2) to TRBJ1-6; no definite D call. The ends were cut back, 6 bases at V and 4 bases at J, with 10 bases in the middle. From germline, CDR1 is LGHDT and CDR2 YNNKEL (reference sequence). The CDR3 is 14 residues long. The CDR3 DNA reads TGTGCCAGCAGATCGGGAAATTATAATTCACCCCTCCACTTT. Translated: CASRSGNYNSPLHF.

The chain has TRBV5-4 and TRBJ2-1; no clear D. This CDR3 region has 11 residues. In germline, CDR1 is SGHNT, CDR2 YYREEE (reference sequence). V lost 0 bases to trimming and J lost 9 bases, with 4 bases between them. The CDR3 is CASSLGAEQFF. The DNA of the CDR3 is TGTGCCAGCAGCTTGGGGGCTGAGCAGTTCTTC.

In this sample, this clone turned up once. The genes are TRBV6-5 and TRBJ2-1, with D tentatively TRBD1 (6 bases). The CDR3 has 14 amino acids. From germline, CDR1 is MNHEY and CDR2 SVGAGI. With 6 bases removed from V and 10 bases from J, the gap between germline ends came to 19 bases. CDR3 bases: TGTGCCAGCAGCCCCCCGGGACAAAAAAAAGAGCAGTTCTTC. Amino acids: CASSPPGQKKEQFF.